Listed below are T cell receptor beta chains from one sample, sequenced in a study of Ad26.COV2.S vaccination and SARS-CoV-2 variants. Method: immunoSEQ multiplex PCR; TCRdb's copy keeps in-frame clones and lacks some. Of approximately 420,000 clones in the sample, over 75% are singletons; the top ten hold 3.5% to 4%. The source material was peripheral blood, sampled in a trial of Ad26.COV2.S vaccine versus placebo. These receptors were collected from a person between 18 and 59 years old who received the Ad26.COV2.S COVID-19 vaccine or a placebo. CDR3s include the opening cysteine and the closing phenylalanine or tryptophan. The D gene is left open where the match is weak. Where a row states a size, it is once, few, many or the class of an expanded clone; other rows omit it.

cdr3_length: 15; v_call: TRBV7-2; j_call: TRBJ1-5; clone_size: .; d_call: .; cdr3_nt: TGTGCCAGCAGTCCCCGGGAGACCACCAATCAGCCCCAGCATTTT; cdr3_aa: CASSPRETTNQPQHF
cdr3_length: 16; v_call: TRBV5-6; j_call: TRBJ2-6; clone_size: .; d_call: TRBD2; cdr3_nt: TGTGCCAGCAGCTTGGAGCGGGGAGTAAGGGCCAACGTCCTGACTTTC; cdr3_aa: CASSLERGVRANVLTF
cdr3_length: 16; v_call: TRBV27; j_call: TRBJ2-7; clone_size: .; d_call: TRBD1; cdr3_nt: TGTGCCAGCAGTTTAATCTCGGGACAGGGATCCTACGAGCAGTACTTC; cdr3_aa: CASSLISGQGSYEQYF
cdr3_length: 14; v_call: TRBV5-1; j_call: TRBJ2-5; clone_size: few; d_call: TRBD1; cdr3_nt: TGCGCCAGCAGCCAACAGGGGGTCCAAGAGACCCAGTACTTC; cdr3_aa: CASSQQGVQETQYF
cdr3_length: 11; v_call: TRBV12-3/TRBV12-4; j_call: TRBJ2-3; clone_size: .; d_call: .; cdr3_nt: TGTGCCAGCAGTTTACGGGATACGCAGTATTTT; cdr3_aa: CASSLRDTQYF
cdr3_length: 14; v_call: TRBV13; j_call: TRBJ2-5; clone_size: .; d_call: .; cdr3_nt: TGTGCCAGCAGCTTAAGGTCCAGTCAAGAGACCCAGTACTTC; cdr3_aa: CASSLRSSQETQYF
cdr3_length: 15; v_call: TRBV30; j_call: TRBJ2-7; clone_size: .; d_call: .; cdr3_nt: TGTGCCTGGAGTGTGGGGATGAGGGCAGGGAACGAGCAGTACTTC; cdr3_aa: CAWSVGMRAGNEQYF
cdr3_length: 12; v_call: TRBV5-8; j_call: TRBJ1-2; clone_size: .; d_call: .; cdr3_nt: TGTGCCAGCAGCTTGGTAGGTCGCGGCTACACCTTC; cdr3_aa: CASSLVGRGYTF
cdr3_length: 18; v_call: TRBV21-1; j_call: TRBJ2-7; clone_size: .; d_call: .; cdr3_nt: TGTGCCAGCAGCAGACTATCTAGTCCGGGACCGAAGAGATACGAGCAGTACTTC; cdr3_aa: CASSRLSSPGPKRYEQYF
cdr3_length: 14; v_call: TRBV7-9; j_call: TRBJ1-6; clone_size: .; d_call: TRBD1; cdr3_nt: TGTGCCAGCAGACCTGGACAGGCTAATTCACCCCTCCACTTT; cdr3_aa: CASRPGQANSPLHF
cdr3_length: 14; v_call: TRBV10-3; j_call: TRBJ2-7; clone_size: .; d_call: .; cdr3_nt: TGTGCCATCAGTGAGTCGACAGGAACCTACGAGCAGTACTTC; cdr3_aa: CAISESTGTYEQYF
cdr3_length: 13; v_call: TRBV4-2; j_call: TRBJ2-3; clone_size: .; d_call: .; cdr3_nt: TGTGCCAGCAGCCGATTAGTCACAGATACGCAGTATTTT; cdr3_aa: CASSRLVTDTQYF
cdr3_length: 17; v_call: TRBV5-1; j_call: TRBJ2-6; clone_size: once; d_call: .; cdr3_nt: TGCGCCAGCAGCGCCTTGCGGGGGCCTTCTGGGGCCAACGTCCTGACTTTC; cdr3_aa: CASSALRGPSGANVLTF
cdr3_length: 17; v_call: TRBV11-2; j_call: TRBJ2-3; clone_size: .; d_call: TRBD1; cdr3_nt: TGTGCCAGCAGCTTAGGCGGTACTGGACAGGGGTTGAATACGCAGTATTTT; cdr3_aa: CASSLGGTGQGLNTQYF
cdr3_length: 16; v_call: TRBV4-1; j_call: TRBJ2-2; clone_size: .; d_call: TRBD1; cdr3_nt: TGCGCCAGCAGCCAAGACAGGGGGCTGTCGTCCGGGGAGCTGTTTTTT; cdr3_aa: CASSQDRGLSSGELFF
cdr3_length: 14; v_call: TRBV6-2/TRBV6-3; j_call: TRBJ2-7; clone_size: .; d_call: TRBD1; cdr3_nt: TGTGCCAGCAGCCCAGGACAGGGGGCTGGTGAGCAGTACTTC; cdr3_aa: CASSPGQGAGEQYF
cdr3_length: 14; v_call: TRBV28; j_call: TRBJ2-1; clone_size: .; d_call: .; cdr3_nt: TGTGCCAGCAGTTTATCAGGGACGGGTATTGAGCAGTTCTTC; cdr3_aa: CASSLSGTGIEQFF
cdr3_length: 14; v_call: TRBV19; j_call: TRBJ1-1; clone_size: once; d_call: TRBD1; cdr3_nt: TGTGCCAGTAGTGCGGACAGGGGGAACACTGAAGCTTTCTTT; cdr3_aa: CASSADRGNTEAFF
cdr3_length: 17; v_call: TRBV6-6; j_call: TRBJ1-5; clone_size: .; d_call: .; cdr3_nt: TGTGCCAGCAGTCACGAGAGCCCAGGGAGGGGCAATCAGCCCCAGCATTTT; cdr3_aa: CASSHESPGRGNQPQHF
cdr3_length: 15; v_call: TRBV27; j_call: TRBJ1-2; clone_size: .; d_call: .; cdr3_nt: TGTGCCAGCAGTTTAACCCTGGACGGTGGAGATGGCTACACCTTC; cdr3_aa: CASSLTLDGGDGYTF
cdr3_length: 20; v_call: TRBV19; j_call: TRBJ2-1; clone_size: .; d_call: TRBD2; cdr3_nt: TGTGCCAGTAGTAGGGGGATTAGCGGGGGGCCCCCGGGGCGGGACAATGAGCAGTTCTTC; cdr3_aa: CASSRGISGGPPGRDNEQFF
cdr3_length: 15; v_call: TRBV4-1; j_call: TRBJ2-2; clone_size: once; d_call: TRBD1; cdr3_nt: TGCGCCAGCAGCCAAGGGACAGGACCCACCGGGGAGCTGTTTTTT; cdr3_aa: CASSQGTGPTGELFF
cdr3_length: 14; v_call: TRBV7-2; j_call: TRBJ2-1; clone_size: .; d_call: TRBD2; cdr3_nt: TGTGCCAGCAGCTGGGGCGGGGGGGCTGGCGAGCAGTTCTTC; cdr3_aa: CASSWGGGAGEQFF
cdr3_length: 14; v_call: TRBV11-2; j_call: TRBJ1-2; clone_size: .; d_call: .; cdr3_nt: TGTGCCAGCAGCCCGGCCCTATTATGGTATGGCTACACCTTC; cdr3_aa: CASSPALLWYGYTF
cdr3_length: 14; v_call: TRBV29-1; j_call: TRBJ2-1; clone_size: .; d_call: .; cdr3_nt: TGCAGCCCTTTGGCCTCCCTCTCCTACAATGAGCAGTTCTTC; cdr3_aa: CSPLASLSYNEQFF
cdr3_length: 15; v_call: TRBV28; j_call: TRBJ2-7; clone_size: .; d_call: .; cdr3_nt: TGTGCCAGCAGTACCCACCTCGATAGACAAACCGAGCAGTACTTC; cdr3_aa: CASSTHLDRQTEQYF